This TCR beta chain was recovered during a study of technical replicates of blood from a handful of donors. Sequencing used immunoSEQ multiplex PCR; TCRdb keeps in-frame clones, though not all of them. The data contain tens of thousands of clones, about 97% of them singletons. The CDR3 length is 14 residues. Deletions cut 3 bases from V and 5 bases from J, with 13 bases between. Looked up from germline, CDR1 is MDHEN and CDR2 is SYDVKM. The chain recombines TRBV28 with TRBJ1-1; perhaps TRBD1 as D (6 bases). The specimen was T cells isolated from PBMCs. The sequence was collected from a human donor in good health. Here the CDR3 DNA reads TGTGCCAGCAGTTTCGACAGGTCGGTAACTGAAGCTTTCTTT. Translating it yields CASSFDRSVTEAFF.